This TCR beta chain was profiled in a study of T cell responses to AZD1222 COVID-19 vaccine. Germline V gene sequence: CDR1 MNHEY, CDR2 SVGAGI. Trimming left V 6 bases short and J 0 bases short, with 12 bases between. This CDR3 is 14 amino acids long. Measured with immunoSEQ multiplex PCR; TCRdb has only the in-frame clones, and not every one. Among around 170,000 clones listed, less than 95% were seen once. The chain has TRBV6-5 and TRBJ2-7; D is uncertain. The sequence came from an adult in good health. The source material was peripheral blood, sampled on day 0 of AZD1222 vaccination. CDR3: CASRPTKFSYEQYF. Written as DNA, the CDR3 is TGTGCCAGCAGACCCACAAAGTTCTCCTACGAGCAGTACTTC.